Presented here are 11 T cell receptor beta chains from one specimen sequenced in a study of cytomegalovirus exposure and HLA in healthy donors (dated by TCRdb to about 2017). To prepare the library, the immunoSEQ multiplex PCR assay was applied. For the multiplex PCR, a mixture combining 60 forward primers for TCR Vbeta segments and 13 reverse primers for TCR Jbeta segments was used. TCRdb took this table from immuneACCESS and kept in-frame rearrangements with V and J called. Such tables lack part of the clones; where checked against another copy, unresolved V genes explain under half of the gap, and the rest is unexplained. The sample contains some 59,000 clones, under 90% of them found a single time. Clones ranked in the top ten supply around 3.3% of the sample. The source material was PBMCs. Every receptor here comes from a woman in her late teens or twenties in good health and CMV-seronegative.

The rearrangement joins TRBV2 to TRBJ1-5; no definite D call. The CDR3 is 9 amino acids. Trimming left V 11 bases short and J 5 bases short, with 4 bases between. CDR1 is SNHLY and CDR2 is FYNNEI in the germline V gene. The CDR3: CAGYQPQHF. DNA for the CDR3: TGTGCCGGCTATCAGCCCCAGCATTTT.

This sequence joins TRBV15 and TRBJ1-4; D is perhaps TRBD1 (5 bases). The CDR3 is 15 residues long. In germline, CDR1 is LNHNV, CDR2 YYDKDF (reference sequence). V dropped 2 bases and J dropped 2 bases, with 9 bases sitting between them. CDR3: CATSRQQATNEKLFF. Written as DNA, the CDR3 is TGTGCCACCAGCAGACAACAGGCGACTAATGAAAAACTGTTTTTT. The full variable domain, rest sourced from reference TRBV15 and TRBJ1-4, is DAMVIQNPRYQVTQFGKPVTLSCSQTLNHNVMYWYQQKSSQAPKLLFHYYDKDFNNEADTPDNFQSRRPNTSFCFLDIRSPGLGDTAMYLCATSRQQATNEKLFFGSGTQLSVL.

This chain uses TRBV27 with TRBJ2-7; D gene ambiguous. Germline CDR1 and CDR2: MNHEY and SMNVEV (reference sequence). The CDR3 has 13 amino acids. V shed 6 bases and J shed 1 base, with 10 bases lying between them. The CDR3 protein is CASRHSDSYEQYF. The CDR3 DNA sequence: TGTGCCAGCAGACATTCAGATTCCTACGAGCAGTACTTC.

The DNA of the CDR3 is TGTGCCAGCAGTTCGACGACAGGACCCTACAATGAGCAGTTCTTC. Amino acid sequence: CASSSTTGPYNEQFF. This chain links TRBV28 with TRBJ2-1, with TRBD1 as a possible D gene (6 bases). The CDR3 spans 15 residues. With 4 bases removed from V and 2 bases from J, the gap between germline ends came to 12 bases. Per the germline V gene, CDR1 is MDHEN and CDR2 is SYDVKM.

The genes are TRBV10-3 and TRBJ1-5, with D perhaps TRBD1 (5 bases). With 4 bases removed from V and 5 bases from J, the gap between germline ends came to 6 bases. CDR1 and CDR2 (germline): ENHRY, SYGVKD. The length of the CDR3 is 12 residues. CDR3 amino acids: CAISGGDQPQHF. The CDR3 nucleotides read TGTGCCATCAGTGGGGGGGATCAGCCCCAGCATTTT.

CDR3 amino acids: CASVLGIYNSPLHF. The DNA for the CDR3 is TGTGCCAGCGTCCTGGGCATCTATAATTCACCCCTCCACTTT. This rearrangement joins TRBV28 to TRBJ1-6; D call uncertain. V lost 8 bases and J 3 bases, leaving 11 bases between the germline ends. The CDR3 is 14 amino acids. Germline values: CDR1 MDHEN, CDR2 SYDVKM.

The chain recombines TRBV30 with TRBJ1-1; D perhaps matches TRBD1 (6 bases). CDR3 size: 12 residues. Germline V lookup: CDR1 GTSNPN, CDR2 SVGIG (reference sequence). With 5 bases removed from V and 6 bases from J, the gap between germline ends came to 13 bases. The CDR3 coding sequence is TGTGCCTGGCTGAGGGGGGGGGCTGAAGCTTTCTTT. This encodes CAWLRGGAEAFF.

The chain uses TRBV30 and TRBJ1-6; D not certain. The CDR3 contains 15 residues. Per germline, CDR1 GTSNPN and CDR2 SVGIG (reference sequence). V was trimmed by 0 bases and J by 0 bases, leaving 6 bases between them. The CDR3 sequence: CAWSVTSSYNSPLHF. As DNA, the CDR3 is TGTGCCTGGAGTGTAACTAGCTCCTATAATTCACCCCTCCACTTT.

The CDR3 nucleotides read TGCAGCGTTGAAGTCGTTAAATCGAGCTCCTACAATGAGCAGTTCTTC. Protein product: CSVEVVKSSSYNEQFF. V gene TRBV29-1 combines with J gene TRBJ2-1; no reliable D call. This CDR3 has 16 residues. V shed 1 base and J shed 0 bases, with 13 bases lying between them. The germline V gene has CDR1 SQVTM and CDR2 ANQGSEA.

The CDR3 DNA sequence: TGTGCCAGCACCCTCGGGGGACCAAGAGAAGCTTTCTTT. The encoded protein is CASTLGGPREAFF. This chain uses TRBV28 with TRBJ1-1; the D gene is possibly TRBD1 (5 bases). The V end was cut by 7 bases, the J end by 8 bases, with 17 bases between. Per the germline V gene, CDR1 is MDHEN and CDR2 is SYDVKM. The CDR3 runs 13 residues.

Here the CDR3 reads CSVRARVAGTEAFF. For the CDR3, the DNA is TGCAGCGTTAGGGCCAGGGTAGCGGGCACTGAAGCTTTCTTT. The J gene is TRBJ1-1, the V gene TRBV29-1; D possibly corresponds to TRBD1 (5 bases). The CDR3 has 14 residues. Germline lookup yields CDR1 SQVTM and CDR2 ANQGSEA. Deletions cut 5 bases from V and 4 bases from J, with 17 bases between.